The 8 T cell receptor beta chains below come from one sample, sequenced in a study of neurological immune-mediated disorders. TCRdb reanalysed the 5' RACE reads using MiXCR and keeps one entry per CDR3 protein. The top ten hold roughly 7% of the sample, which has 60,000 or so distinct CDR3 sequences, roughly 3.5% seen once. Sequenced input: PBMCs. These receptors all come from a woman aged 55-70 years with multiple sclerosis.

This clonotype was seen many times. CDR3 bases: TGTGCCATCAGGGGGACAGGGCTTAACACTGAAGCTTTCTTT. Translated: CAIRGTGLNTEAFF. This chain uses TRBV10-3 with TRBJ1-1; 9 positions agree with TRBD1. Germline V CDR1 and CDR2: ENHRY, SYGVKD. Germline trimming cut 6 bases from V and 2 bases from J; bases unmatched to any gene: 4. The CDR3 has 14 residues.

This clonotype was detected ten times or more. The V and J genes are TRBV5-8 and TRBJ1-2, with 10 bases fitting TRBD1. Per the germline V gene, CDR1 is SGHTS and CDR2 is YDEGEE. The CDR3 is made up of 15 amino acids. V was pared by 4 bases and J by 7 bases, with 10 bases of the junction left unmatched. The DNA of the CDR3 is TGTGCCAGCAGCCGCCGGGACAGGGGTTTAGGTGGCTACACCTTC. Amino acids: CASSRRDRGLGGYTF.

This clonotype occurred many times. This sequence joins TRBV20-1 and TRBJ2-3, with 11 bases that match TRBD2. CDR1 DFQATT and CDR2 SNEGSKA come from the germline V gene (reference sequence). The CDR3 totals 14 residues. V lost 5 bases and J lost 6; bases outside the gene matches: 7. DNA of the CDR3: TGCAGTGCTCCAATAACTAGCGGGGGTGATACGCAGTATTTT. It encodes CSAPITSGGDTQYF.

There are a few counts of this clonotype. The V and J genes are TRBV29-1 and TRBJ2-1; 9 positions agree with TRBD2. This CDR3 is built from 14 residues. Per the germline V gene, CDR1 is SQVTM and CDR2 is ANQGSEA. The V segment lost 5 bases and the J segment 7 bases; nucleotides outside the gene matches: 9. In DNA form, the CDR3 reads TGCAGCGTTAGAGGGCGGGGGGGGATGAATGAGCAGTTCTTC. It translates to CSVRGRGGMNEQFF.

This clonotype was seen many times. The chain is built from TRBV28 and TRBJ2-3, with a possible D match to TRBD1 (6 bases). The CDR3 contains 17 residues. The V gene's germline CDR1 is MDHEN and CDR2 SYDVKM. V lost 6 bases to trimming and J lost 1 base, with 20 bases between them. CDR3 sequence reads: CASRRTHRDIGTDTQYF. In DNA form, the CDR3 reads TGTGCCAGCAGGCGAACCCACAGGGACATAGGCACAGATACGCAGTATTTT.

The table lists this clonotype with many counts. This chain uses TRBV29-1 with TRBJ2-7, with 10 bases that match TRBD1. Germline loops: CDR1 SQVTM, CDR2 ANQGSEA. The V segment lost 6 bases and the J segment 3 bases; nucleotides outside the gene matches: 5. The length of the CDR3 is 13 residues. This CDR3 reads CSVLRTGGYEQYF. DNA for the CDR3: TGCAGCGTCCTCAGGACAGGGGGCTACGAGCAGTACTTC.

This clonotype was counted at least ten times. The chain links TRBV28 to TRBJ1-2, with unresolved D. This CDR3 has 14 amino acids. Germline CDR1 and CDR2: MDHEN and SYDVKM. V lost 5 bases, J lost 8 bases, and 18 bases lay in between. The CDR3 is CASSLDGRFEGYTF. In DNA form, the CDR3 reads TGTGCCAGCAGTCTAGACGGGAGGTTCGAGGGCTACACCTTC.

The table lists this clonotype with many counts. The gene calls are TRBV6-6 and TRBJ2-7; D ambiguous. The germline gives CDR1 MNHNY, CDR2 SVGAGI (reference sequence). Trimming pared 0 bases from V and 0 bases from J, leaving 9 bases between. The CDR3 is 15 residues long. The CDR3 DNA reads TGTGCCAGCAGTTACTCGGTCCCAACCTCCTACGAGCAGTACTTC. Protein: CASSYSVPTSYEQYF.